This TCR beta chain appears in the sequencing data of a study of identical twins. Findings and caveats of the study: Insertion counts were lower in abundant cord blood beta clonotypes, a trend that memory repertoires did not show.

Germline lookup yields CDR1 MNHNY and CDR2 SVGAGI (reference sequence). The CDR3 contains 13 residues. V lost 0 bases and J lost 5, with 6 bases in between. This clonotype was recorded at least ten times. Its antigen is unknown. Healthy Caucasian individuals made up all the donors. The authors used template switching to add a universal primer site and gave cDNA unique molecular identifiers. Each CDR3 protein gets one entry after TCRdb re-called the 5' RACE reads with MiXCR. Of 200,000 to 250,000 distinct CDR3 sequences in the sample, roughly 7.5% are singletons; the top ten hold about 1.9%. The data also belong to a second study, concerning yellow fever vaccine responses in identical twins.

This receptor was identified in a woman aged 18-29 years in good health. This sequence joins TRBV6-6 and TRBJ2-3; possible D gene TRBD1, 5 bases. Sample: memory (CD45RO+) T cells sorted from blood. The CDR3 DNA is TGTGCCAGCAGTTACTCAAGGGGAGATACGCAGTATTTT. Translating it yields CASSYSRGDTQYF.